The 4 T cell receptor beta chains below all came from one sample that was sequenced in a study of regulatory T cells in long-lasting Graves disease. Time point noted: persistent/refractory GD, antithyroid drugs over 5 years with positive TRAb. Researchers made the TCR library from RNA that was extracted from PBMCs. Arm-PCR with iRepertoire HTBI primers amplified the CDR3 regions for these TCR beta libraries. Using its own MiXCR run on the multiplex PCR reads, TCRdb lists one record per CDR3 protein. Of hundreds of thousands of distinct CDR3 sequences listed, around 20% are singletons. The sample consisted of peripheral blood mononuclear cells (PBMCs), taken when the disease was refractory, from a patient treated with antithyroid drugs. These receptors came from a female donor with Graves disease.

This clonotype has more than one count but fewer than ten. Here the CDR3 reads CASSYGVKEKLFF. CDR3 nucleotide sequence: TGTGCCAGCAGTTATGGGGTTAAAGAAAAACTGTTTTTT. The chain recombines TRBV27 with TRBJ1-4; D gene uncertain. The CDR3 has 13 residues. In germline, CDR1 is MNHEY, CDR2 SMNVEV (reference sequence). V was pared by 4 bases and J by 8 bases, with 11 bases between.

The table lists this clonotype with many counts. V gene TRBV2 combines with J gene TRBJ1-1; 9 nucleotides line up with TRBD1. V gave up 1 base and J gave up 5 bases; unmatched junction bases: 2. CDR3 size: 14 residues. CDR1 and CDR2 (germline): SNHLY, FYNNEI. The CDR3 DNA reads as TGTGCCAGCAGTGAAGGGACAGGGGTTACTGAAGCTTTCTTT. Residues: CASSEGTGVTEAFF. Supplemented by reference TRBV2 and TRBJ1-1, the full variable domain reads EPEVTQTPSHQVTQMGQEVILRCVPISNHLYFYWYRQILGQKVEFLVSFYNNEISEKSEIFDDQFSVERPDGSNFTLKIRSTKLEDSAMYFCASSEGTGVTEAFFGQGTRLTVV.

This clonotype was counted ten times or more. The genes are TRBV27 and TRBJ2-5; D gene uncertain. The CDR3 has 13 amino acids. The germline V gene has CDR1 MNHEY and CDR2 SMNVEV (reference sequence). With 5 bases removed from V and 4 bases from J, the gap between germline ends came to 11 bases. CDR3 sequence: CASSPLGRETQYF. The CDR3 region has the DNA TGTGCCAGCAGTCCTTTGGGTAGAGAGACCCAGTACTTC.

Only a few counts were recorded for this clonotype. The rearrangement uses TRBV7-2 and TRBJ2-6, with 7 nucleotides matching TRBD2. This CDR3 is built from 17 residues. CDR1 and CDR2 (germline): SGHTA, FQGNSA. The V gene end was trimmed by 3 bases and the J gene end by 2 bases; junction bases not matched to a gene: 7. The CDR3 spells CASSLPSGGTGANVLTF. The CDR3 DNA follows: TGTGCCAGCAGCTTGCCCTCGGGGGGAACTGGGGCCAACGTCCTGACTTTC.